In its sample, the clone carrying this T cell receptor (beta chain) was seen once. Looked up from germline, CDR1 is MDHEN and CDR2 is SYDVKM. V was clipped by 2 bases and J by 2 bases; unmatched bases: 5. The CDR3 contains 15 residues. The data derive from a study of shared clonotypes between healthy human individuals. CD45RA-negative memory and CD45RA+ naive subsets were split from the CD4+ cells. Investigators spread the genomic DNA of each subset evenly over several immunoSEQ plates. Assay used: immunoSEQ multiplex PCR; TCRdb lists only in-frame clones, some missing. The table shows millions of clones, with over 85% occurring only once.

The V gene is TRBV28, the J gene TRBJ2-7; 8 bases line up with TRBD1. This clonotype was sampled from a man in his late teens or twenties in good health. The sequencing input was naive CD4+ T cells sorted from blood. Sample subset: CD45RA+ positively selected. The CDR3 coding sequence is TGTGCCAGCAGTTTAATCAGGGGGCCCACCTACGAGCAGTACTTC. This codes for CASSLIRGPTYEQYF.